Each of the 22 T cell receptor beta chains below was sequenced from the same sample in a study of T cell responses to AZD1222 COVID-19 vaccine. Here immunoSEQ multiplex PCR was the method, and the copy in TCRdb shows in-frame clones only, minus some. The sample records 90,000 to 100,000 clones, approximately 90% being singletons. The source material was peripheral blood, sampled on day 0 of AZD1222 vaccination. These receptors were taken from an adult in good health.

The chain employs TRBV7-3 and TRBJ2-6, with 7 bases that match TRBD2. Germline V lookup: CDR1 SGHTA, CDR2 FQGTGA. Losses at the gene ends were 0 bases for V and 0 bases for J; bases not matched to a gene: 17. This CDR3 contains 22 residues. CDR3 nucleotide sequence: TGTGCCAGCAGCTTAACGTTCCGAGCGGGGTACTTGACCTCCTCTGGGGCCAACGTCCTGACTTTC. Encoded protein: CASSLTFRAGYLTSSGANVLTF.

The V gene is TRBV5-1, the J gene TRBJ2-7; 8 bases agree with TRBD2. V lost 3 bases, J lost 1 base, and 9 bases stayed unmatched. Germline V lookup: CDR1 SGHRS, CDR2 YFSETQ. The CDR3 length is 16 residues. The CDR3 region has the DNA TGCGCCAGCAGCTCCCCCGCGGGGGGCTCATCCTACGAGCAGTACTTC. This gives the protein CASSSPAGGSSYEQYF.

The chain combines TRBV7-2 with TRBJ2-2; TRBD1 might be the D (5 bases). The CDR3 spans 17 residues. From germline, CDR1 is SGHTA and CDR2 FQGNSA. Trimming left V 5 bases short and J 2 bases short, with 18 bases between. As DNA, the CDR3 is TGTGCCAGCAGCCGTGACAGACCCGGTTTTAACACCGGGGAGCTGTTTTTT. Translating it yields CASSRDRPGFNTGELFF.

This chain links TRBV20-1 with TRBJ1-2; D ambiguous. This CDR3 has 14 amino acids. Deletions cut 3 bases from V and 2 bases from J, with 13 bases between. Germline V gene data show CDR1 as DFQATT and CDR2 as SNEGSKA (reference sequence). Written as DNA, the CDR3 is TGCAGTGCTAGTTGGTTGGGAGGGAACTATGGCTACACCTTC. Protein: CSASWLGGNYGYTF.

The CDR3 nucleotides read TGTGCCAGCAGTTTGTCCTACGGGGGCAATCAGCCCCAGCATTTT. Its protein product is CASSLSYGGNQPQHF. The chain combines TRBV28 with TRBJ1-5, with D unresolved. The CDR3 has 15 residues. Germline values: CDR1 MDHEN, CDR2 SYDVKM. Trimming stripped 3 bases from V and 2 bases from J, with 11 bases between.

V gene TRBV5-1 combines with J gene TRBJ2-7, with 10 nucleotides matching TRBD1. The CDR3 sequence is 15 residues long. The trim removed 4 bases at V and 7 bases at J, leaving 11 bases unmatched. Germline lookup yields CDR1 SGHRS and CDR2 YFSETQ. The CDR3: CASSPAGQGVWEQYF. DNA for the CDR3: TGCGCCAGCAGCCCGGCCGGACAGGGGGTCTGGGAGCAGTACTTC.

The rearrangement uses TRBV7-2 and TRBJ2-7; D is possibly TRBD1 or TRBD2 (5 bases each). The ends were cut back, 6 bases at V and 4 bases at J, with 16 bases in the middle. The CDR3 totals 14 residues. Per the germline V gene, CDR1 is SGHTA and CDR2 is FQGNSA. In DNA form, the CDR3 reads TGTGCCAGCAGTCTCGGGGCTAGCTGGTACGAGCAGTACTTC. Translation gives CASSLGASWYEQYF.

The rearrangement uses TRBV19 and TRBJ2-3; 9 positions agree with TRBD2. The CDR3 totals 16 residues. J gave up 0 bases and V 9 bases, and 10 bases lay outside the gene matches. Germline values: CDR1 LNHDA, CDR2 SQIVND (reference sequence). CDR3 protein: CASLAGESISTDTQYF. The CDR3 DNA sequence: TGTGCCAGCTTAGCGGGAGAATCAATTAGCACAGATACGCAGTATTTT.

The chain recombines TRBV4-1 with TRBJ2-7; 7 nucleotides agree with TRBD1. There are 14 residues in the CDR3. V shed 4 bases, J shed 3 bases, and the junction held 6 bases outside the gene matches. Germline CDR1 MGHRA, CDR2 YSYEKL. CDR3 in amino acids: CASSPGTELYEQYF. The CDR3 nucleotides are TGCGCCAGCAGCCCCGGGACAGAGCTCTACGAGCAGTACTTC.

The V and J genes are TRBV3-1 (or the pseudogene TRBV3-2) and TRBJ1-3; D gene uncertain. V dropped 0 bases and J dropped 2 bases, with 11 bases sitting between them. There are 16 residues in the CDR3. Germline CDR1 and CDR2: LGHDT and YNNKEL (reference sequence). The CDR3 sequence is CASSQDVGSPGNTIYF. CDR3 in DNA: TGTGCCAGCAGCCAAGATGTGGGTTCCCCTGGAAACACCATATATTTT.

V usage is TRBV2 and J usage is TRBJ2-6, with 10 bases matching TRBD1. The CDR3 length is 14 residues. Germline CDR1 and CDR2: SNHLY and FYNNEI. V lost 7 bases, J lost 8 bases, and 5 bases stayed unmatched. The CDR3 bases are TGTGCCAGCACCGGGACAGGGGAAACCAACGTCCTGACTTTC. Translating it yields CASTGTGETNVLTF. The variable domain in full, with the rest retrieved from reference TRBV2 and TRBJ2-6, is EPEVTQTPSHQVTQMGQEVILRCVPISNHLYFYWYRQILGQKVEFLVSFYNNEISEKSEIFDDQFSVERPDGSNFTLKIRSTKLEDSAMYFCASTGTGETNVLTFGAGSRLTVL.

V and J are TRBV9 and TRBJ2-2, with D unclear. The V gene's germline CDR1 is SGDLS and CDR2 YYNGEE. The CDR3 extends over 16 amino acids. V gave up 2 bases and J gave up 4 bases, with 15 bases separating them. The CDR3 sequence is CASSVGSLASTGELFF. Here the CDR3 DNA reads TGTGCCAGCAGCGTGGGGTCCCTGGCAAGCACCGGGGAGCTGTTTTTT.

V usage is TRBV4-3 and J usage is TRBJ1-1, with a tentative D call TRBD1 (6 bases). CDR3 length: 15 amino acids. Germline assignment: CDR1 LGHNA and CDR2 YSLEER. The V gene lost 2 bases and the J gene lost 3 bases, with 13 bases spanning the gap. The CDR3 sequence is CASSQLGQGYTEAFF. CDR3 sequence (DNA): TGCGCCAGCAGCCAACTGGGGCAGGGGTACACTGAAGCTTTCTTT.

The genes are TRBV5-1 and TRBJ2-1; no clear D gene. Germline-derived CDR1 and CDR2 are SGHRS and YFSETQ. V lost 0 bases, J lost 0 bases, and 7 bases lay in between. This CDR3 contains 15 residues. The chain's CDR3 is CASSLVESSYNEQFF. CDR3 in DNA: TGCGCCAGCAGCTTGGTGGAGAGCTCCTACAATGAGCAGTTCTTC.

V usage is TRBV15 and J usage is TRBJ2-5; 8 nucleotides align to TRBD2. The V and J ends lost 0 bases and 2 bases, in that order; junction bases with no gene match: 5. There are 16 residues in the CDR3. Germline values: CDR1 LNHNV, CDR2 YYDKDF (reference sequence). The CDR3: CATSRDVREGQETQYF. DNA of the CDR3: TGTGCCACCAGCAGAGACGTCCGGGAGGGTCAAGAGACCCAGTACTTC.

In regard to this clone: The junction and the germline gene differ at one end; a read error may be behind it. The CDR3 sequence: CASRPYRDSSSVF. The CDR3 nucleotides read TGTGCCAGCAGACCCTACCGGGACAGCAGTAGCGTTTTT. The rearrangement uses TRBV6-5 and TRBJ1-4; 7 bases match TRBD1. The V gene's germline CDR1 is MNHEY and CDR2 SVGAGI. The CDR3 consists of 13 residues.

The rearrangement uses TRBV19 and TRBJ1-5, with TRBD1 matching 11 bases. The germline gives CDR1 LNHDA, CDR2 SQIVND (reference sequence). J gave up 6 bases and V 5 bases, and 9 bases lay outside the gene matches. The CDR3 extends over 16 amino acids. The chain's CDR3 is CASSSGQGAVIQPQHF. The CDR3, as DNA: TGTGCCAGTAGTTCCGGACAGGGGGCAGTGATTCAGCCCCAGCATTTT.

The chain recombines TRBV5-1 with TRBJ2-3; 8 bases fit TRBD1. Losses at the gene ends were 4 bases for V and 3 bases for J; bases not matched to a gene: 4. CDR3 size: 14 residues. CDR1 is SGHRS, CDR2 YFSETQ, per germline. The CDR3 here is CASSPDRATDTQYF. Written as DNA, the CDR3 is TGCGCCAGCAGCCCGGACAGGGCTACAGATACGCAGTATTTT.

The V gene is TRBV9, the J gene TRBJ1-1, with a tentative D call TRBD1 (5 bases). Germline assignment: CDR1 SGDLS and CDR2 YYNGEE. Trimming left V 0 bases short and J 0 bases short, with 9 bases between. The CDR3 totals 15 residues. CDR3 amino acids: CASSVGGGLNTEAFF. DNA of the CDR3: TGTGCCAGCAGCGTAGGGGGCGGCTTGAACACTGAAGCTTTCTTT.

The rearrangement joins TRBV6-1 to TRBJ2-2; D tentatively reads TRBD1 or TRBD2 (5 bases each). The V gene's germline CDR1 is MNHNS and CDR2 SASEGT. This CDR3 has 14 amino acids. The V end was cut by 2 bases, the J end by 7 bases, with 11 bases between. The CDR3 bases are TGTGCCAGCAGTGAACAGGGACGGCACGGGGAGCTGTTTTTT. This sequence encodes CASSEQGRHGELFF.

The V and J genes are TRBV2 and TRBJ1-2, with D possibly matching TRBD1 (5 bases). This CDR3 contains 14 residues. Germline-derived CDR1 and CDR2 are SNHLY and FYNNEI. Trimming stripped 1 base from V and 4 bases from J, with 10 bases between. Here the CDR3 DNA reads TGTGCCAGCAGTGAAGTAGGGGATTTCTATGGCTACACCTTC. This gives the protein CASSEVGDFYGYTF.

CDR3 nucleotides: TGTGCCAGCAGAATAGGGACAGGAGACTATGGCTACACCTTC. Translating it yields CASRIGTGDYGYTF. The chain combines TRBV6-5 with TRBJ1-2; 8 positions match TRBD1. Unmatched junction bases numbered 6, after V lost 6 bases and J lost 3 bases. Looked up from germline, CDR1 is MNHEY and CDR2 is SVGAGI. The CDR3 totals 14 residues.